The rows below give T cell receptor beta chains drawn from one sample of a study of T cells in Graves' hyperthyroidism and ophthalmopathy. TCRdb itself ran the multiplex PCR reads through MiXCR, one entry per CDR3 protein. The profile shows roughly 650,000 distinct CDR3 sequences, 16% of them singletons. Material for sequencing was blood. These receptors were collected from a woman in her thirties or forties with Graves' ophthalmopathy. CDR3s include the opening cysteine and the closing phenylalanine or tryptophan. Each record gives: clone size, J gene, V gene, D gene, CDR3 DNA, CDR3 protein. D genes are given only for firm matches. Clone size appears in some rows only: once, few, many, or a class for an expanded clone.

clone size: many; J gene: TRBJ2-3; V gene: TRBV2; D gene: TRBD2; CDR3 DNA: TGTGCCAGCAGGGGGCGGGGGGCGACAGATACGCAGTATTTT; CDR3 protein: CASRGRGATDTQYF
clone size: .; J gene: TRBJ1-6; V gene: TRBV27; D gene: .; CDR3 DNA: TGTGCCAGCAATCCGGGGGCGCCGGGTAATTCACCCCTCCACTTT; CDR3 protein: CASNPGAPGNSPLHF
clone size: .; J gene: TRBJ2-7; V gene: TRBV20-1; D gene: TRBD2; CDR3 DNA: TGCAGTGCTGAACTAGCGGGGGGCCGGTACGAGCAGTACTTC; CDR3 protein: CSAELAGGRYEQYF
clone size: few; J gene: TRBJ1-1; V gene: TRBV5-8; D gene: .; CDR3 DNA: TGTGCCAGCAGCTTTGGGCCCGCGAACACTGAAGCTTTCTTT; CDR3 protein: CASSFGPANTEAFF
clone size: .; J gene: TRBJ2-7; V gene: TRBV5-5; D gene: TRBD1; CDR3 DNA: TGTGCCAGCAGCGCCTGGGACAGGGCGTCCTACGAGCAGTACTTC; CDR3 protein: CASSAWDRASYEQYF
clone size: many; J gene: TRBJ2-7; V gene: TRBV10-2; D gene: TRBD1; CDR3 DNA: TGCGCCAGCAGTCTCGCACAATATGTCCGGGACAGAGCCTACGAGCAGTACTTC; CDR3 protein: CASSLAQYVRDRAYEQYF
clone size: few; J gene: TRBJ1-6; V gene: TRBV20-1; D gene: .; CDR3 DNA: TGCAGTGCTAGAGATCGAGGTTCAGCCATTTCACCCCTCCACTTT; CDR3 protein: CSARDRGSAISPLHF
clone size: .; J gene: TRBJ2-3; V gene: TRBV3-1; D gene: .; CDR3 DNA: TGTGCCAGCAGCAAAGAACTCCAGGGCCTCACAGATACGCAGTATTTT; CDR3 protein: CASSKELQGLTDTQYF
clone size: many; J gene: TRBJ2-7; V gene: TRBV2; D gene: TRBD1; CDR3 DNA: TGTGCCAGCAGCTTGCAGGGGGCAAGGGGGTACGAGCAGTACTTC; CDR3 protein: CASSLQGARGYEQYF
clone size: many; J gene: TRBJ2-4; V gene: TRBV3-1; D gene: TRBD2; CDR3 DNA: TGTGCCAGCAGCCAACTCGGGACTATAGCCAAAAACATTCAGTACTTC; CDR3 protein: CASSQLGTIAKNIQYF
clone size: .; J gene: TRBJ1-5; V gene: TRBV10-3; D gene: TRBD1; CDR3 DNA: TGTGCCAGCAGTTACTCGAGACCTGGGACAGGGGTTCAGCCCCAGCATTTT; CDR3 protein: CASSYSRPGTGVQPQHF
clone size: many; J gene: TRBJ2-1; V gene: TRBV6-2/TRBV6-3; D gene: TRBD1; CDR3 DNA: TGTGCCAGCAGTTCTTTGAGACAGGGTACCTACAATGAGCAGTTCTTC; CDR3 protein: CASSSLRQGTYNEQFF
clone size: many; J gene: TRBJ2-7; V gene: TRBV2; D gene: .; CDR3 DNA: TGTGCCAGCAGTGAAGAACTCCCGCCCTACGAGCAGTACTTC; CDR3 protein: CASSEELPPYEQYF
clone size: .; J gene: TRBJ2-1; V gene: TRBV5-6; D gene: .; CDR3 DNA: TGTGCCAGCAGCCGCCGGAGCGGGTACTCCTACAATGAGCAGTTCTTC; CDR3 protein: CASSRRSGYSYNEQFF
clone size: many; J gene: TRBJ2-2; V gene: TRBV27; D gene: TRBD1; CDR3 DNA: TGTGCCAGCAGTCAAACAGGGGCCTCGAACACCGGGGAGCTGTTTTTT; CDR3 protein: CASSQTGASNTGELFF
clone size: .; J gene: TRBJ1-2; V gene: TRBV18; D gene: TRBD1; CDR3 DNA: TGTGCCAGCTCACCTTGGACAGGGAGCAACTATGGCTACACCTTC; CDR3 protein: CASSPWTGSNYGYTF
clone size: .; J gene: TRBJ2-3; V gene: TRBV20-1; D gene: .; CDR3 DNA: TGCAGTGCTAGAGATCGGTTGCGGGGAAGCACAGATACGCAGTATTTT; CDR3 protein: CSARDRLRGSTDTQYF
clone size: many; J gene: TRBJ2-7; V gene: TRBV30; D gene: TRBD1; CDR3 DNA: TGTGCCTGGAGAGGACAGGCAACCTACGAGCAGTACTTC; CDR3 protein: CAWRGQATYEQYF